A single sample is the source of the 31 T cell receptor beta chains below, sequenced in a study of blood T cell repertoires in COVID-19 (dated by TCRdb to the early 2020s). Library preparation was by the immunoSEQ multiplex PCR assay. In its TCRdb copy, this immuneACCESS table keeps in-frame sequences only and misses some clones. Where compared with another copy, unresolved V genes explain less than half of these, and the others have no known cause. For this sample there are some 230,000 clones; 70% to 90% appear just once. The top ten clonotypes cover about 2% of the sample. The sample comprised peripheral blood. The receptors were gathered from a man aged 25 to 40 who had recovered from COVID-19.

The genes are TRBV30 and TRBJ1-3; D remains unclear. Deletions cut 2 bases from V and 0 bases from J, with 8 bases between. The CDR3 runs to 14 residues. Looked up from germline, CDR1 is GTSNPN and CDR2 is SVGIG (reference sequence). The CDR3 loop is CAWSKGDSGNTIYF. CDR3 DNA sequence: TGTGCCTGGAGTAAAGGAGACTCTGGAAACACCATATATTTT.

The chain combines TRBV11-2 with TRBJ2-7; perhaps TRBD1 as D (7 bases). Germline V gene lookup returns CDR1 SGHAT and CDR2 FQNNGV. Trimming took 0 bases from V and 1 from J, leaving 10 bases between them. The CDR3 is made up of 15 amino acids. CDR3 in DNA: TGTGCCAGCAGCTTAGACAGGGGGGAGTCCTACGAGCAGTACTTC. This encodes CASSLDRGESYEQYF.

The gene calls are TRBV2 and TRBJ2-1, with 8 nucleotides matching TRBD1. CDR3 length equals 15 residues. Germline V gives CDR1 SNHLY, CDR2 FYNNEI. Trimming took 1 base from V and 5 from J; bases not matched to a gene: 4. Here the CDR3 reads CASSEDRQGNNEQFF. Here the CDR3 DNA reads TGTGCCAGCAGTGAAGATCGACAGGGGAACAATGAGCAGTTCTTC.

The chain couples TRBV23-1 to TRBJ2-2; 8 bases line up with TRBD1. TRBV23-1 is marked as an open reading frame, function uncertain. The CDR3 runs to 18 residues. With 5 bases clipped from V and 7 bases from J, the junction kept 18 bases outside the gene matches. The CDR3 is CASSSPEQGARQGGELFF. The CDR3 nucleotides are TGCGCCAGCAGTTCCCCTGAGCAGGGGGCGAGACAGGGCGGGGAGCTGTTTTTT.

The chain carries TRBV11-3 and TRBJ2-3; 10 nucleotides align to TRBD2. V shed 3 bases and J 5 bases; nucleotides not matched to a gene: 5. Per the germline V gene, CDR1 is SGHNT and CDR2 is YENEEA. The CDR3 contains 15 residues. The CDR3 nucleotides read TGTGCCAGCAGCTTGAGCGGGGGGGGTCAAGATACGCAGTATTTT. Its translation is CASSLSGGGQDTQYF.

The gene calls are TRBV11-2 and TRBJ1-2; TRBD1 matches 7 bases. Germline CDR1 is SGHAT and CDR2 is FQNNGV. This CDR3 contains 14 residues. J gave up 2 bases and V 5 bases, and 5 bases lay outside the gene matches. CDR3 loop: CASSRDRENYGYTF. The CDR3 nucleotides read TGTGCCAGCAGCCGCGACAGGGAAAACTATGGCTACACCTTC.

The rearrangement joins TRBV2 to TRBJ2-3, with D tentatively TRBD1 (6 bases). Germline CDR1 is SNHLY and CDR2 is FYNNEI. The CDR3 sequence is 13 residues long. The V end lost 0 bases, the J end lost 14 bases, and 15 bases lay between the germline ends. The CDR3 protein is CASSEAEATGPYF. As DNA, the CDR3 is TGTGCCAGCAGTGAAGCCGAGGCGACAGGCCCGTATTTT.

This clone was found a few times. The chain uses TRBV9 and TRBJ2-5; 7 nucleotides agree with TRBD1. Germline V gene sequence: CDR1 SGDLS, CDR2 YYNGEE. The CDR3 extends over 15 amino acids. V gave up 0 bases and J gave up 4 bases; unmatched junction bases: 6. The CDR3 spells CASSVAKTGRETQYF. The CDR3, as DNA: TGTGCCAGCAGCGTAGCCAAGACAGGGAGAGAGACCCAGTACTTC.

This clone was seen a few times. The rearrangement joins TRBV11-3 to TRBJ1-3, with TRBD1 matching 7 bases. The trim removed 1 base at V and 0 bases at J, leaving 3 bases unmatched. This CDR3 is 16 amino acids long. The germline V gene encodes CDR1 SGHNT and CDR2 YENEEA. The CDR3 nucleotides are TGTGCCAGCAGCTTAGGACAGGGAAACTCTGGAAACACCATATATTTT. It is translated as CASSLGQGNSGNTIYF.

This chain uses TRBV19 with TRBJ1-1; perhaps TRBD1 as D (6 bases). The V end was cut by 2 bases, the J end by 1 base, with 11 bases between. In germline, CDR1 is LNHDA, CDR2 SQIVND (reference sequence). This CDR3 contains 15 residues. The CDR3 sequence: CASSIRGRGNTEAFF. CDR3 DNA sequence: TGTGCCAGTAGTATAAGAGGCAGGGGGAACACTGAAGCTTTCTTT.

The rearrangement uses TRBV20-1 and TRBJ1-5; D gene unclear. V was pared by 3 bases and J by 2 bases, with 8 bases between. The germline gives CDR1 DFQATT, CDR2 SNEGSKA (reference sequence). The CDR3 consists of 13 residues. The CDR3 sequence is CSASSLGNQPQHF. DNA for the CDR3: TGCAGTGCTAGTTCTCTAGGCAATCAGCCCCAGCATTTT.

This chain joins TRBV3-1 (or the pseudogene TRBV3-2) and TRBJ1-6, with D unclear. The CDR3 covers 15 residues. Germline V lookup: CDR1 LGHDT, CDR2 YNNKEL (reference sequence). Trimming removed 5 bases at V and 2 bases at J, with 10 bases between. The CDR3: CASSRSGTYNSPLHF. CDR3 DNA: TGTGCCAGCAGCAGATCCGGGACCTATAATTCACCCCTCCACTTT.

This chain joins TRBV2 and TRBJ2-2; TRBD1 matches 10 bases. From germline, CDR1 is SNHLY and CDR2 FYNNEI. J lost 4 bases, V lost 6 bases, and 11 bases had no gene match. The CDR3 covers 17 residues. CDR3 nucleotide sequence: TGTGCCAGCAGGCCCCGGGACAGGGGTTCTCGCACCGGGGAGCTGTTTTTT. This translates into CASRPRDRGSRTGELFF.

This chain links TRBV9 with TRBJ1-2; 7 bases line up with TRBD1. CDR3 size: 16 residues. Looked up from germline, CDR1 is SGDLS and CDR2 is YYNGEE. The junction had 15 bases not matched to a gene; V was cut back by 6 bases and J by 4 bases. For the CDR3, the DNA is TGTGCCAGCACCTTTACAACGGGGGCAGGGGGCTATGGCTACACCTTC. It specifies CASTFTTGAGGYGYTF.

The rearrangement uses TRBV18 and TRBJ2-1; TRBD2 matches at 8 bases. The CDR3 runs 14 residues. Germline lookup yields CDR1 KGHSH and CDR2 LQKENI. Germline trimming cut 6 bases from V and 4 bases from J; bases unmatched to any gene: 5. CDR3 sequence (DNA): TGTGCCAGCTCTGTTAGCGGGGAATACAATGAGCAGTTCTTC. This sequence encodes CASSVSGEYNEQFF.

V and J are TRBV11-3 and TRBJ1-1, with TRBD1 matching over 8 bases. This CDR3 spans 15 amino acids. The V gene's germline CDR1 is SGHNT and CDR2 YENEEA. The V and J ends lost 5 bases and 5 bases, in that order; junction bases with no gene match: 10. The CDR3 sequence: CASSNGGQGGTEAFF. CDR3 DNA sequence: TGTGCCAGCAGCAACGGAGGACAGGGTGGGACTGAAGCTTTCTTT.

The rearrangement uses TRBV5-1 and TRBJ2-1; 10 positions match TRBD2. Germline-derived CDR1 and CDR2 are SGHRS and YFSETQ. Losses at the gene ends were 0 bases for V and 9 bases for J; bases not matched to a gene: 9. The CDR3 has 16 residues. Here the CDR3 DNA reads TGCGCCAGCAGCTTGGTGGTAGCTAGCGGGGGAGCTGAGCAGTTCTTC. Its protein product is CASSLVVASGGAEQFF.

This rearrangement joins TRBV7-8 to TRBJ2-3, with D perhaps TRBD2 (5 bases). This CDR3 is 14 amino acids long. Germline-derived CDR1 and CDR2 are SGHVS and FQNEAQ. Trimming shortened V by 1 base and J by 3 bases, and 8 bases separated the two germline ends. The CDR3, as DNA: TGTGCCAGCAGCTTAGGCAGACTAACAGATACGCAGTATTTT. Translated, it gives CASSLGRLTDTQYF.

The rearrangement uses TRBV4-1 and TRBJ2-3; TRBD2 agrees at 9 bases. The V segment lost 4 bases and the J segment 0 bases; nucleotides outside the gene matches: 20. The germline V gene has CDR1 MGHRA and CDR2 YSYEKL. The CDR3 totals 21 residues. The CDR3 sequence is CASSPRKIAGTSPSSTDTQYF. In nucleotides, the CDR3 is TGCGCCAGCAGCCCCCGCAAGATTGCGGGGACTAGCCCTTCTAGCACAGATACGCAGTATTTT.

The genes are TRBV2 and TRBJ2-3, with a weak D call TRBD2 (6 bases). This CDR3 spans 15 amino acids. V dropped 0 bases and J dropped 8 bases, with 15 bases sitting between them. Germline V CDR1 and CDR2: SNHLY, FYNNEI. CDR3 DNA: TGTGCCAGCAGTGAAGCGGGGCAGGGAGGTGTTACGCAGTATTTT. This encodes CASSEAGQGGVTQYF.

The chain links TRBV29-1 to TRBJ2-1; TRBD2 is a possible D gene (7 bases). The CDR3 is made up of 14 amino acids. The V gene's germline CDR1 is SQVTM and CDR2 ANQGSEA. Trimming stripped 7 bases from V and 1 base from J, with 14 bases between. The CDR3 sequence is CSANRGGSYNEQFF. The CDR3, as DNA: TGCAGCGCCAATAGGGGGGGTTCCTACAATGAGCAGTTCTTC.

The J gene is TRBJ2-1, the V gene TRBV6-5; maybe TRBD2 (5 bases). Trimming took 0 bases from V and 12 from J, leaving 12 bases between them. Per the germline V gene, CDR1 is MNHEY and CDR2 is SVGAGI. The CDR3 covers 13 residues. The CDR3 reads CASSYSMASSQFF. CDR3 nucleotides: TGTGCCAGCAGTTACTCGATGGCTAGCTCGCAGTTCTTC.

The V call is TRBV30, the J call TRBJ1-4; the D is unclear. This CDR3 spans 16 amino acids. V lost 5 bases, J lost 6 bases, and 22 bases lay in between. CDR1 and CDR2 from the germline V gene are GTSNPN and SVGIG (reference sequence). The CDR3 protein is CAWGSVGPTGDEKLFF. The CDR3 region has the DNA TGTGCCTGGGGCAGCGTGGGTCCCACCGGGGATGAAAAACTGTTTTTT.

The chain joins TRBV28 to TRBJ2-2, with D perhaps TRBD1 (7 bases). The CDR3 runs 14 residues. V was cut by 5 bases and J by 6 bases, with 13 bases left in between. Per the germline V gene, CDR1 is MDHEN and CDR2 is SYDVKM. The CDR3 reads CASSLRRGPGELFF. CDR3 DNA: TGTGCCAGCAGTCTACGGAGGGGGCCCGGGGAGCTGTTTTTT.

The chain is built from TRBV5-5 and TRBJ2-1; D perhaps matches TRBD1 (6 bases). This CDR3 contains 17 residues. V was trimmed by 0 bases and J by 0 bases, leaving 13 bases between them. From germline, CDR1 is SGHKS and CDR2 YYEKEE (reference sequence). The CDR3, as DNA: TGTGCCAGCAGCTTGGCGCTGCAGGGGTTCTCCTACAATGAGCAGTTCTTC. It yields the protein CASSLALQGFSYNEQFF.

The rearrangement uses TRBV6-4 and TRBJ2-3; 12 bases fit TRBD2. Germline V gene sequence: CDR1 MRHNA, CDR2 SNTAGT. The ends lost 4 bases at V and 4 bases at J; junction bases unmatched: 0. The CDR3 covers 14 residues. The CDR3 loop reads CASSASGGADTQYF. In nucleotides, the CDR3 is TGTGCCAGCAGTGCTAGCGGGGGGGCAGATACGCAGTATTTT.

The rearrangement uses TRBV9 and TRBJ1-4; 9 bases fit TRBD1. Per the germline V gene, CDR1 is SGDLS and CDR2 is YYNGEE. This CDR3 is 15 amino acids long. V shed 3 bases and J 10 bases; nucleotides not matched to a gene: 10. The CDR3 here is CASSALGTGSGKLFF. As DNA, the CDR3 is TGTGCCAGCAGCGCCCTAGGGACAGGGAGTGGAAAACTGTTTTTT.

The CDR3 nucleotides read TGCGCCAGCAGCTTCGGGACTGGAATTTTGTGGAATGAGCAGTTCTTC. It translates to CASSFGTGILWNEQFF. The gene calls are TRBV5-1 and TRBJ2-1, with D maybe TRBD2 (6 bases). CDR3 size: 16 residues. The germline V gene encodes CDR1 SGHRS and CDR2 YFSETQ. Trimming removed 2 bases at V and 7 bases at J, with 19 bases between.

The gene calls are TRBV14 and TRBJ1-1, with D unresolved. This CDR3 contains 13 residues. V shed 7 bases and J shed 0 bases, with 9 bases lying between them. In germline, CDR1 is SGHDN, CDR2 FVKESK. The CDR3 here is CASKSLMNTEAFF. In nucleotides, the CDR3 is TGTGCCAGCAAGAGCCTCATGAACACTGAAGCTTTCTTT.

The V and J genes are TRBV30 and TRBJ1-4; D ambiguous. The CDR3 runs 12 residues. The germline gives CDR1 GTSNPN, CDR2 SVGIG (reference sequence). V dropped 2 bases and J dropped 8 bases, with 9 bases sitting between them. The CDR3: CAWSRGKEKLFF. The CDR3 coding sequence is TGTGCCTGGAGTCGCGGCAAGGAAAAACTGTTTTTT.

The chain links TRBV4-1 to TRBJ2-1, with 11 bases matching TRBD2. The CDR3 totals 15 residues. Trimming removed 8 bases from V and 6 bases from J; junction bases left unmatched: 9. Germline V gives CDR1 MGHRA, CDR2 YSYEKL. CDR3 amino acids: CASSLTSGAPNEQFF. CDR3 DNA: TGCGCCAGCTCTCTGACTAGCGGGGCCCCCAATGAGCAGTTCTTC.